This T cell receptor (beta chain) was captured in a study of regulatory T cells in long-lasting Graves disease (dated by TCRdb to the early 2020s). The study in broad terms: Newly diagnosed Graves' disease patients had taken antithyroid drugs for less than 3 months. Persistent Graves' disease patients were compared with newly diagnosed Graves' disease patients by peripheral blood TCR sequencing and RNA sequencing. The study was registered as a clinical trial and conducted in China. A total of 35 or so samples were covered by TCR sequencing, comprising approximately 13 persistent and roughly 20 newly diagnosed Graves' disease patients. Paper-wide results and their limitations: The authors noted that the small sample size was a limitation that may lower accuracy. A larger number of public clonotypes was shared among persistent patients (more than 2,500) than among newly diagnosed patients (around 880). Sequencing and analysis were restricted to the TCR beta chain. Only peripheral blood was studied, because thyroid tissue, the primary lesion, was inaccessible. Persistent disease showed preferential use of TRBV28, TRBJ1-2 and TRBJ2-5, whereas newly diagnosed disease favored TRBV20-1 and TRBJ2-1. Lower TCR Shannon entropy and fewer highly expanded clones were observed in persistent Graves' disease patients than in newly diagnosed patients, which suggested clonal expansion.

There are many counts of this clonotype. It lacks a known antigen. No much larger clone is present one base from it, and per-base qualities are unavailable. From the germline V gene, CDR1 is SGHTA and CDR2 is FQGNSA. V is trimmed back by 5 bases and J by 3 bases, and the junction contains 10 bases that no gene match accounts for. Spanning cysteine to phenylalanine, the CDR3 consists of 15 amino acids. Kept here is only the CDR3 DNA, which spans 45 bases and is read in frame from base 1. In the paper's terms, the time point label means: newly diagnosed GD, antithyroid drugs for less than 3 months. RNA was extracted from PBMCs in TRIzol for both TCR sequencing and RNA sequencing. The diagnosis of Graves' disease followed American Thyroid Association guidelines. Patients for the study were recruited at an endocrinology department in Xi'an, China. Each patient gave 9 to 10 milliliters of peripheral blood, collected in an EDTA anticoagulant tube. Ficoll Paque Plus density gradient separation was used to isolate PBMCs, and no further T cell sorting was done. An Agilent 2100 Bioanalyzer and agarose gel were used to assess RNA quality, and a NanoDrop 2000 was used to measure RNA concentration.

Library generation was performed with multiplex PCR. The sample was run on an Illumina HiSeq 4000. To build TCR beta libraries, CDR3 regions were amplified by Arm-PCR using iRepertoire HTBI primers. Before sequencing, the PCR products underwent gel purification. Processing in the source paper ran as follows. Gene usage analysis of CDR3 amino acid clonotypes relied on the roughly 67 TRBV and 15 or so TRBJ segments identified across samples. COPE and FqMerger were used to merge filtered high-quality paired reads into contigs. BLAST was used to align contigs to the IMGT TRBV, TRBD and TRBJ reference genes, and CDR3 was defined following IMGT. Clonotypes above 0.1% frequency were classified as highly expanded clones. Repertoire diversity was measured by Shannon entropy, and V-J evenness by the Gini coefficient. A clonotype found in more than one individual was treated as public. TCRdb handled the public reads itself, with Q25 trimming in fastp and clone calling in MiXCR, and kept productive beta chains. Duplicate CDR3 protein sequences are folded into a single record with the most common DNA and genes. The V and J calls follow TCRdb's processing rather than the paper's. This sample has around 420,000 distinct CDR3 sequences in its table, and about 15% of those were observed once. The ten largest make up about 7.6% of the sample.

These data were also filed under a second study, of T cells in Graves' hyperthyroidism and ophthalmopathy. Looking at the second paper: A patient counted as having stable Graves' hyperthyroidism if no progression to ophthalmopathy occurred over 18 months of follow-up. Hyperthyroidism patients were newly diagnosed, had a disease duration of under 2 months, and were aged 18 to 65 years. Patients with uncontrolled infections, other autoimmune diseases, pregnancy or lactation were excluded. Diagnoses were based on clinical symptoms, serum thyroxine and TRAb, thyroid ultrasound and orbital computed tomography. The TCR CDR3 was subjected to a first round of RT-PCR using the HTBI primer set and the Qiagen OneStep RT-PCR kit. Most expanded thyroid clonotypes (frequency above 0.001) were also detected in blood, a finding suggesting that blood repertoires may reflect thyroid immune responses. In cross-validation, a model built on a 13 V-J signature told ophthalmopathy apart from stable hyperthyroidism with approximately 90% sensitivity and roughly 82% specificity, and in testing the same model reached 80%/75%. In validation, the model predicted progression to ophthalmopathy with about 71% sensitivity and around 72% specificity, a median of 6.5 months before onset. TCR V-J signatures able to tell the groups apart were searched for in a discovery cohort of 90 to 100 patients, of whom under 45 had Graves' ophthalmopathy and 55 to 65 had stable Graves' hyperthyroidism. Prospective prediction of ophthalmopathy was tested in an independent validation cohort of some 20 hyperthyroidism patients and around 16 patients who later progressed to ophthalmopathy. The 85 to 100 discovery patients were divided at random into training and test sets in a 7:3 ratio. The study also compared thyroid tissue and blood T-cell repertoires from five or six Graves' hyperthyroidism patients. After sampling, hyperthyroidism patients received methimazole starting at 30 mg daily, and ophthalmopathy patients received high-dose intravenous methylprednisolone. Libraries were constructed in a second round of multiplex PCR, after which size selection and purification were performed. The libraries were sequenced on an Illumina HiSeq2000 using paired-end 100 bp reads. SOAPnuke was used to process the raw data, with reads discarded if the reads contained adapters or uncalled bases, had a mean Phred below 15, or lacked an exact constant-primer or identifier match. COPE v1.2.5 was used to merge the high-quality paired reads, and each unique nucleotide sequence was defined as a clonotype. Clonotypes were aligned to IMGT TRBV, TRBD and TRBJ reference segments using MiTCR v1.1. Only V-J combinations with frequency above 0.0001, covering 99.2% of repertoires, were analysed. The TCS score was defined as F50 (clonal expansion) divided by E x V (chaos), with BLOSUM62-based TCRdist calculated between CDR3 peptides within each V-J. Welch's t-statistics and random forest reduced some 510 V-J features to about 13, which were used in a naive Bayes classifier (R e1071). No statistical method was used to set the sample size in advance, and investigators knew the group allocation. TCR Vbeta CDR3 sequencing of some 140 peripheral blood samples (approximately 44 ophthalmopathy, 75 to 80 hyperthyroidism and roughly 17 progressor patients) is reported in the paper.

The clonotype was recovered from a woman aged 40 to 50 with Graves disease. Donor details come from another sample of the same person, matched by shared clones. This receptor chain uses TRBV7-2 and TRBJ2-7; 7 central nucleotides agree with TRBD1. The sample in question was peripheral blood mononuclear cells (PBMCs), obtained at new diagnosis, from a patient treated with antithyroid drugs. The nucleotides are TGTGCCAGCAGCCCAGGGGGTTCCGCTTACTACGAGCAGTACTTC. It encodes CASSPGGSAYYEQYF.